One and the same sample provided the 29 T cell receptor beta chains below, sequenced in a study of T cells in Graves' hyperthyroidism and ophthalmopathy. Regions amplified from RNA transcripts were the TCR beta CDR3 regions. The TCR CDR3 first-round RT-PCR relied on the HTBI primer set. TCRdb reprocessed the multiplex PCR reads with MiXCR, giving one entry per CDR3 protein. The sample includes about 420,000 distinct CDR3 sequences, approximately 15% seen only once; the top ten take roughly 8%. The specimen was blood. The receptors come from a woman aged 18-30 years with Graves' hyperthyroidism.

This clonotype was observed at least ten times. The J gene is TRBJ2-3, the V gene TRBV27, with a tentative D call TRBD2 (6 bases). Per the germline V gene, CDR1 is MNHEY and CDR2 is SMNVEV (reference sequence). The germline V and J ends were trimmed by 4 bases and 2 bases, with 13 bases remaining between them. This CDR3 has 15 residues. DNA of the CDR3: TGTGCCAGCAGTTCCCGGGACTCCTCCACAGATACGCAGTATTTT. Translation: CASSSRDSSTDTQYF.

This clonotype was found many times. V gene TRBV28 combines with J gene TRBJ2-3, with 9 positions matching TRBD2. The CDR3 runs to 15 residues. Per germline, CDR1 MDHEN and CDR2 SYDVKM. Germline trimming cut 5 bases from V and 1 base from J; bases unmatched to any gene: 4. Written as DNA, the CDR3 is TGTGCCAGCAGTCGGGCTAGCGGGGGCACAGATACGCAGTATTTT. It codes for CASSRASGGTDTQYF. Looking up the rest from reference TRBV28 and TRBJ2-3 gives the full variable domain: DVKVTQSSRYLVKRTGEKVFLECVQDMDHENMFWYRQDPGLGLRLIYFSYDVKMKEKGDIPEGYSVSREKKERFSLILESASTNQTSMYLCASSRASGGTDTQYFGPGTRLTVL.

This clonotype was seen a handful of times. The gene calls are TRBV3-1 and TRBJ2-3; TRBD2 agrees at 9 bases. The V segment lost 4 bases and the J segment 3 bases; nucleotides outside the gene matches: 11. The V gene's germline CDR1 is LGHDT and CDR2 YNNKEL (reference sequence). This CDR3 has 17 amino acids. The DNA for the CDR3 is TGTGCCAGCAGCCCCAGAGCGGGGGCGGGGGGGACAGATACGCAGTATTTT. Its translation: CASSPRAGAGGTDTQYF.

The V and J genes are TRBV9 and TRBJ2-2, with D perhaps matching TRBD1 or TRBD2 (5 bases each). The CDR3 length is 15 residues. V was trimmed by 7 bases and J by 8 bases, leaving 21 bases between them. Germline-derived CDR1 and CDR2 are SGDLS and YYNGEE. CDR3 in amino acids: CASSRPQGRTGELFF. The CDR3 DNA reads as TGTGCCAGCTCTAGACCTCAGGGTCGGACTGGGGAGCTGTTTTTT. Full variable domain (remainder filled in from reference TRBV9 and TRBJ2-2): DSGVTQTPKHLITATGQRVTLRCSPRSGDLSVYWYQQSLDQGLQFLIQYYNGEERAKGNILERFSAQQFPDLHSELNLSSLELGDSALYFCASSRPQGRTGELFFGEGSRLTVL.

Many counts were recorded for this clonotype. The chain joins TRBV12-3 or TRBV12-4 to TRBJ2-1; 12 bases match TRBD1. The CDR3 covers 16 residues. Trimming cost V 7 bases and J 7 bases; bases outside gene matches: 11. This chain's CDR3 is CASTDTGTGGRNEQFF. As DNA, the CDR3 is TGTGCCAGCACCGATACCGGGACAGGGGGCAGGAATGAGCAGTTCTTC.

There are many counts of this clonotype. The chain has TRBV29-1 and TRBJ2-3; D is possibly TRBD2 (6 bases). The V end was cut by 6 bases, the J end by 9 bases, with 25 bases between. CDR1 is SQVTM, CDR2 ANQGSEA, per germline. This CDR3 is 15 amino acids long. In DNA, the CDR3 is TGCAGCGTCCGATCTCTGGCGGGCGGGGCGGGGACGCAGTATTTT. Translation gives CSVRSLAGGAGTQYF.

This clonotype was observed a handful of times. This chain joins TRBV12-3 or TRBV12-4 and TRBJ2-2; D unresolved. This CDR3 region has 14 residues. Deletions cut 3 bases from V and 3 bases from J, with 8 bases between. The CDR3 is CASSFAQDTGELFF. In DNA, the CDR3 is TGTGCCAGCAGTTTCGCTCAAGACACCGGGGAGCTGTTTTTT.

This clonotype was observed at least ten times. The J gene is TRBJ2-1, the V gene TRBV3-1; 11 bases align to TRBD2. Trimming cost V 1 base and J 5 bases; bases outside gene matches: 4. The CDR3 contains 16 residues. The V gene's germline CDR1 is LGHDT and CDR2 YNNKEL (reference sequence). The CDR3 DNA reads TGTGCCAGCAGCCAAGGACTAGCGGGGTCTAACAATGAGCAGTTCTTC. Translation: CASSQGLAGSNNEQFF.

This clonotype has a count of ten or more. The chain joins TRBV27 to TRBJ2-5; D possibly matches TRBD1 or TRBD2 (5 bases each). The CDR3 sequence is 16 residues long. V was cut by 5 bases and J by 4 bases, with 20 bases left in between. Per germline, CDR1 MNHEY and CDR2 SMNVEV (reference sequence). CDR3 region: CASSPGRLELGETQYF. The CDR3 region has the DNA TGTGCCAGCAGTCCGGGGCGATTGGAGTTAGGAGAGACCCAGTACTTC.

The genes are TRBV20-1 and TRBJ2-3; the match to TRBD2 covers 11 bases. Trimming cost V 5 bases and J 1 base; bases outside gene matches: 5. CDR3 size: 15 residues. Germline CDR1 and CDR2: DFQATT and SNEGSKA (reference sequence). Here the CDR3 DNA reads TGCAGTGCTTACGGGACTAGCGGCCGCACAGATACGCAGTATTTT. Its translation: CSAYGTSGRTDTQYF.

The rearrangement uses TRBV7-9 and TRBJ2-7; D is perhaps TRBD2 (6 bases). The CDR3 length is 13 residues. Germline V CDR1 and CDR2: SEHNR, FQNEAQ (reference sequence). Trimming stripped 4 bases from V and 7 bases from J, with 14 bases between. CDR3 amino acids: CASSWGGEGEQYF. Here the CDR3 DNA reads TGTGCCAGCAGCTGGGGCGGGGAAGGGGAGCAGTACTTC.

Ten or more counts support this clonotype. The chain combines TRBV7-2 with TRBJ2-7; D is perhaps TRBD1 (7 bases). This CDR3 is built from 14 residues. V was trimmed by 3 bases and J by 5 bases, leaving 14 bases between them. Germline values: CDR1 SGHTA, CDR2 FQGNSA. CDR3 in DNA: TGTGCCAGCAGCTTGGAGGGGGCGTACGACGAGCAGTACTTC. Translation gives CASSLEGAYDEQYF. Together with reference TRBV7-2 and TRBJ2-7, the CDR3 gives the full variable domain: GAGVSQSPSNKVTEKGKDVELRCDPISGHTALYWYRQSLGQGLEFLIYFQGNSAPDKSGLPSDRFSAERTGGSVSTLTIQRTQQEDSAVYLCASSLEGAYDEQYFGPGTRLTVT.

The V and J genes are TRBV30 and TRBJ1-6; 7 bases fit TRBD1. The junction had 1 base not matched to a gene; V was cut back by 2 bases and J by 0 bases. Germline V gene data show CDR1 as GTSNPN and CDR2 as SVGIG (reference sequence). This CDR3 is built from 15 residues. The CDR3 loop reads CAWSRDSSYNSPLHF. Written as DNA, the CDR3 is TGTGCCTGGAGTAGGGACAGCTCCTATAATTCACCCCTCCACTTT.

This clonotype occurred many times. The J gene is TRBJ2-5, the V gene TRBV12-3 or TRBV12-4; D not resolved. The CDR3 spans 11 residues. V lost 2 bases and J lost 7, with 5 bases in between. CDR3 amino acids: CASSLKATQYF. CDR3 DNA sequence: TGTGCCAGCAGTTTAAAGGCGACCCAGTACTTC.

This clonotype was seen many times. The V call is TRBV6-1, the J call TRBJ2-5; 14 nucleotides agree with TRBD2. The CDR3 runs 16 residues. Trimming at V came to 4 bases and at J to 6 bases, leaving 7 bases not matched to a gene. Germline values: CDR1 MNHNS, CDR2 SASEGT. In nucleotides, the CDR3 is TGTGCCAGCAGTGTTGAGACTAGCGGGAGGGCGAAGACCCAGTACTTC. The encoded protein is CASSVETSGRAKTQYF.

V is TRBV2 and J is TRBJ2-3; 7 nucleotides match TRBD1. CDR1 and CDR2 (germline): SNHLY, FYNNEI. V was pared by 6 bases and J by 4 bases, with 7 bases of the junction left unmatched. This CDR3 spans 14 amino acids. CDR3 in DNA: TGTGCCAGCAGCCGGGACAGATCTCCAGATACGCAGTATTTT. This translates into CASSRDRSPDTQYF.

The sample holds many counts of this clonotype. This chain connects TRBV20-1 to TRBJ1-1; tentative D call: TRBD1 (5 bases). Trimming shortened V by 2 bases and J by 4 bases, and 11 bases separated the two germline ends. The CDR3 is 13 residues long. Germline CDR1 is DFQATT and CDR2 is SNEGSKA (reference sequence). CDR3 in DNA: TGCAGTGCTAGAAGGTCCGGGGGCACTGAAGCTTTCTTT. The encoded protein is CSARRSGGTEAFF.

This clonotype was counted a few times. V usage is TRBV28 and J usage is TRBJ1-5; unclear D gene. Germline V lookup: CDR1 MDHEN, CDR2 SYDVKM. CDR3 length equals 15 residues. V dropped 2 bases and J dropped 0 bases, with 8 bases sitting between them. In DNA, the CDR3 is TGTGCCAGCAGTTTAACGGCAGTTAGCAATCAGCCCCAGCATTTT. Translating gives CASSLTAVSNQPQHF.

This clonotype was observed a handful of times. The chain combines TRBV29-1 with TRBJ1-6; D gene ambiguous. CDR3 size: 12 residues. The germline V and J ends were trimmed by 6 bases and 5 bases, with 8 bases remaining between them. The V gene's germline CDR1 is SQVTM and CDR2 ANQGSEA. In DNA form, the CDR3 reads TGCAGCGTCAGAGAGAATAATTCACCCCTCCACTTT. This encodes CSVRENNSPLHF.

The table lists this clonotype with many counts. The chain couples TRBV2 to TRBJ2-1; TRBD1 might be the D (6 bases). The V end was cut by 10 bases, the J end by 1 base, with 26 bases between. CDR1 and CDR2 from the germline V gene are SNHLY and FYNNEI. The CDR3 extends over 18 amino acids. The CDR3 protein is CATPPPGEERGSYNEQFF. The CDR3 DNA sequence: TGTGCCACTCCCCCCCCAGGAGAAGAAAGGGGGTCCTACAATGAGCAGTTCTTC.

The chain links TRBV5-1 to TRBJ1-4; tentatively, D is TRBD1 (5 bases). This CDR3 is built from 17 residues. Germline loops: CDR1 SGHRS, CDR2 YFSETQ. With 0 bases removed from V and 0 bases from J, the gap between germline ends came to 12 bases. This CDR3 reads CASSLAGTVATNEKLFF. The CDR3 DNA reads as TGCGCCAGCAGCTTGGCGGGGACGGTTGCAACTAATGAAAAACTGTTTTTT.

The chain combines TRBV3-1 with TRBJ2-3, with D unresolved. V lost 0 bases, J lost 6 bases, and 10 bases lay in between. Germline lookup yields CDR1 LGHDT and CDR2 YNNKEL (reference sequence). The CDR3 contains 14 residues. The CDR3, as DNA: TGTGCCAGCAGCCAAGATACCGTCGAGGATACGCAGTATTTT. It encodes CASSQDTVEDTQYF.

This clonotype showed up just a few times. The J gene is TRBJ2-1, the V gene TRBV4-1; D is uncertain. Germline V gives CDR1 MGHRA, CDR2 YSYEKL. Trimming pared 1 base from V and 7 bases from J, leaving 8 bases between. The CDR3 is 13 amino acids. In DNA form, the CDR3 reads TGCGCCAGCAGCCAAGTTGTCGGGAATGAGCAGTTCTTC. Translating it yields CASSQVVGNEQFF.

As concerns this clonotype: This may come from a read error, since a much larger clone is one base off. V gene TRBV27 combines with J gene TRBJ2-7; 7 nucleotides align to TRBD2. V lost 3 bases and J lost 3; bases outside the gene matches: 5. CDR3 size: 14 residues. CDR1 and CDR2 from the germline V gene are MNHEY and SMNVEV (reference sequence). The DNA of the CDR3 is TGTGCCAGCAGTTTCCGGGAGGTCGACTACGAGCAGTACTTC. This gives the protein CASSFREVDYEQYF.

The chain couples TRBV11-2 to TRBJ2-5, with D possibly being TRBD1 or TRBD2 (5 bases each). V shed 5 bases and J shed 1 base, with 14 bases lying between them. The length of the CDR3 is 15 residues. Per germline, CDR1 SGHAT and CDR2 FQNNGV. Here the CDR3 reads CASSGALGGQETQYF. Written as DNA, the CDR3 is TGTGCCAGCAGCGGGGCCCTTGGGGGCCAAGAGACCCAGTACTTC.

In this sample, this clonotype turned up a few times. V is TRBV11-3 and J is TRBJ1-2; weak D call: TRBD1 (5 bases). Germline V gene sequence: CDR1 SGHNT, CDR2 YENEEA. The ends were cut back, 6 bases at V and 8 bases at J, with 22 bases in the middle. The CDR3 runs to 15 residues. CDR3 nucleotides: TGTGCCAGCAGTTACGGAACCGGGGCCCGGGGCGGCTACACCTTC. It yields the protein CASSYGTGARGGYTF.

This clonotype was recorded many times. The genes are TRBV11-3 and TRBJ2-3; TRBD1 agrees at 7 bases. V was clipped by 4 bases and J by 8 bases; unmatched bases: 6. CDR1 is SGHNT and CDR2 is YENEEA in the germline V gene. The CDR3 spans 13 residues. The CDR3 bases are TGTGCCAGCAGCTCTACAGGGGTCAGTACGCAGTATTTT. Translation: CASSSTGVSTQYF.

A few counts support this clonotype. The rearrangement uses TRBV19 and TRBJ1-2, with 8 bases fitting TRBD1. This CDR3 is 16 amino acids long. V shed 7 bases and J 3 bases; nucleotides not matched to a gene: 13. Germline V gives CDR1 LNHDA, CDR2 SQIVND (reference sequence). The CDR3 region has the DNA TGTGCCAGTACCAGAGAGACAGGGGCGACGCACTATGGCTACACCTTC. Amino acid sequence: CASTRETGATHYGYTF.

This clonotype was picked up many times. The V gene is TRBV4-1, the J gene TRBJ1-5, with 7 bases lining up with TRBD1. CDR3 size: 17 residues. Germline V CDR1 and CDR2: MGHRA, YSYEKL. Unmatched junction bases numbered 6, after V lost 1 base and J lost 0 bases. The CDR3, as DNA: TGCGCCAGCAGCCAAGGACAGGGTGCTTATAGCAATCAGCCCCAGCATTTT. Translating it yields CASSQGQGAYSNQPQHF.